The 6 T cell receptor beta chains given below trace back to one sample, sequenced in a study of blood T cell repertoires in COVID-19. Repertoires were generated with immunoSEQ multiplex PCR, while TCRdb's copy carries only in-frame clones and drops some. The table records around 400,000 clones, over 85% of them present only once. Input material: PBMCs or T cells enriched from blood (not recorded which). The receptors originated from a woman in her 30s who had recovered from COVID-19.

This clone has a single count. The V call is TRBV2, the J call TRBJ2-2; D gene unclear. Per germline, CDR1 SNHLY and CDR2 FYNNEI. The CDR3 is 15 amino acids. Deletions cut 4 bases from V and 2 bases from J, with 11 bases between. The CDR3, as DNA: TGTGCCAGCAGTGTCAACACTATTAACACCGGGGAGCTGTTTTTT. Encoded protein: CASSVNTINTGELFF.

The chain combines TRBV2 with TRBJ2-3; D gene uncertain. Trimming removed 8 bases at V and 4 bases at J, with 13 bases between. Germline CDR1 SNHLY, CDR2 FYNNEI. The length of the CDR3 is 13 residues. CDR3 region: CASSGMNADTQYF. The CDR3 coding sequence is TGTGCCAGCTCGGGTATGAATGCAGATACGCAGTATTTT.

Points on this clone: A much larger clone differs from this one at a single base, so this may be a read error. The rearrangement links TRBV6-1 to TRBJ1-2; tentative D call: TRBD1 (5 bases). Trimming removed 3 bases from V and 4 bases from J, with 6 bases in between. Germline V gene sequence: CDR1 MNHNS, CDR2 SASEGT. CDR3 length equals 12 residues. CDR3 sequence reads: CASSDGGYGYTF. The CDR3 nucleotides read TGTGCCAGCAGTGACGGGGGCTATGGCTACACCTTC.

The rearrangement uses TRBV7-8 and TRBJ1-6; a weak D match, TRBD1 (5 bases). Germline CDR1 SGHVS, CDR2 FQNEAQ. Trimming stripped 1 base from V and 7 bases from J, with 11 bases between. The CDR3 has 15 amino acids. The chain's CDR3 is CASSLGAGRNSPLHF. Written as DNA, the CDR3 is TGTGCCAGCAGCTTAGGGGCAGGGAGGAATTCACCCCTCCACTTT.

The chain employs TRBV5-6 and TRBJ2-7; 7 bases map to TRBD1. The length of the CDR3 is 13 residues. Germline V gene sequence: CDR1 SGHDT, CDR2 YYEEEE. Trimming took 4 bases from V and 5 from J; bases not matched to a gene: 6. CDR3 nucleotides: TGTGCCAGCAGCCACGGGACAGCCCACGAGCAGTACTTC. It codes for CASSHGTAHEQYF.

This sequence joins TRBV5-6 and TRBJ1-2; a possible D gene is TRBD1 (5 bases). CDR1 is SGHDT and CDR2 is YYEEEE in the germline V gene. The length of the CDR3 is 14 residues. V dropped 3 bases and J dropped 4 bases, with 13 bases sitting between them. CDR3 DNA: TGTGCCAGCAGCTCAAGACAGATTCGCTATGGCTACACCTTC. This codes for CASSSRQIRYGYTF.